This is a list of T cell receptor beta chains from one sample in a study of CD8 T cells in ankylosing spondylitis. Using its own MiXCR run on the 5' RACE reads, TCRdb lists one record per CDR3 protein. The sample has roughly 130,000 distinct CDR3 sequences, roughly 7.7% seen once. The specimen was synovial fluid, either unsorted or a sorted T cell fraction (not recorded which). The receptors stem from a male donor with ankylosing spondylitis. CDR3s include the opening cysteine and the closing phenylalanine or tryptophan. A D gene is named only where the DNA matches it firmly. Size is stated for part of the rows, as once, few or many counts, or as a class when the clone is expanded.

clone size: -
V gene: TRBV6-2/TRBV6-3
D gene: -
J gene: TRBJ2-4
CDR3 DNA: TGTGCCAGCAGTTATTTCGGGAGCCTAAGCAAAAACATTCAGTACTTC
CDR3 protein: CASSYFGSLSKNIQYF

clone size: few
V gene: TRBV19
D gene: TRBD1
J gene: TRBJ2-1
CDR3 DNA: TGTGCCAGTAGTCGGACAGGGGCTCTGGAGCAGTTCTTC
CDR3 protein: CASSRTGALEQFF

clone size: -
V gene: TRBV7-3
D gene: -
J gene: TRBJ2-5
CDR3 DNA: TGTGCCAGCAGCCTCACTGGAGGGATGGGGAAGAAGACCCAGTACTTC
CDR3 protein: CASSLTGGMGKKTQYF

clone size: many
V gene: TRBV12-3/TRBV12-4
D gene: TRBD1
J gene: TRBJ2-5
CDR3 DNA: TGTGCCAGCAGCGACAGGGTCCAAGAGACCCAGTACTTC
CDR3 protein: CASSDRVQETQYF

clone size: many
V gene: TRBV7-2
D gene: -
J gene: TRBJ2-7
CDR3 DNA: TGTGCCAGCAGCTTAGCGGGGGGTACAACTACCTACGAGCAGTACTTC
CDR3 protein: CASSLAGGTTTYEQYF

clone size: few
V gene: TRBV15
D gene: TRBD1
J gene: TRBJ2-5
CDR3 DNA: TGTGCCACCAGCAGGAACCCGGGACAGTCGCAGGAGACCCAGTACTTC
CDR3 protein: CATSRNPGQSQETQYF

clone size: many
V gene: TRBV11-2
D gene: TRBD2
J gene: TRBJ2-4
CDR3 DNA: TGTGCCAGCAGCTTTAGCGGGGGGGGAAACATTCAGTACTTC
CDR3 protein: CASSFSGGGNIQYF

clone size: -
V gene: TRBV20-1
D gene: -
J gene: TRBJ1-1
CDR3 DNA: TGCAGTGCTGGAAGGACAGCGACTTACGAAGCTTTCTTT
CDR3 protein: CSAGRTATYEAFF

clone size: few
V gene: TRBV7-9
D gene: -
J gene: TRBJ1-1
CDR3 DNA: TGTGCCAGCAGCCGCAGACTCAGGGATACTGGTGAAGCTTTCTTT
CDR3 protein: CASSRRLRDTGEAFF

clone size: many
V gene: TRBV7-9
D gene: -
J gene: TRBJ2-7
CDR3 DNA: TGTGCCAGCAGCTCCGCCGTTCGTGGCGAGCAGTACTTC
CDR3 protein: CASSSAVRGEQYF

clone size: few
V gene: TRBV9
D gene: TRBD1
J gene: TRBJ2-1
CDR3 DNA: TGTGCCAGCAGCGCCCGGGACAGGGATGAGCAGTTCTTC
CDR3 protein: CASSARDRDEQFF

clone size: many
V gene: TRBV21-1
D gene: -
J gene: TRBJ2-3
CDR3 DNA: TGTGCCAGCAGCGGCCGGGATCAGGGCTCAGATACGCAGTATTTT
CDR3 protein: CASSGRDQGSDTQYF

clone size: many
V gene: TRBV15
D gene: TRBD2
J gene: TRBJ2-2
CDR3 DNA: TGTGCCACCAGCAGAGGATTGATGGCGGGAGCCACCGGGGAGCTGTTTTTT
CDR3 protein: CATSRGLMAGATGELFF

clone size: few
V gene: TRBV18
D gene: -
J gene: TRBJ1-2
CDR3 DNA: TGTGCCAGCTCACCAAATCCGACAGACAACTATGGCTACACCTTC
CDR3 protein: CASSPNPTDNYGYTF

clone size: few
V gene: TRBV6-1
D gene: -
J gene: TRBJ1-1
CDR3 DNA: TGTGCCAGCAGTCTAGGGCTGGGGGTGAACACTGAAGCTTTCTTT
CDR3 protein: CASSLGLGVNTEAFF

clone size: -
V gene: TRBV12-3/TRBV12-4
D gene: TRBD1
J gene: TRBJ2-7
CDR3 DNA: TGTGCCAGCAGTAGACAGGGAGTTTTCTACGAGCAGTACTTC
CDR3 protein: CASSRQGVFYEQYF

clone size: many
V gene: TRBV20-1
D gene: TRBD2
J gene: TRBJ2-1
CDR3 DNA: TGCAGTGCTAGAGTTCGGGGCGGCGGGGGCTCCTACAATGAGCAGTTCTTC
CDR3 protein: CSARVRGGGGSYNEQFF

clone size: few
V gene: TRBV18
D gene: -
J gene: TRBJ2-7
CDR3 DNA: TGTGCCAGCTCACGCGGGACCGCGGGCGGGGAGCAGTACTTC
CDR3 protein: CASSRGTAGGEQYF

clone size: many
V gene: TRBV6-1
D gene: TRBD1
J gene: TRBJ1-2
CDR3 DNA: TGTGCCAGCAGCCGGGGACAGTTTCGCTATGGCTACACCTTC
CDR3 protein: CASSRGQFRYGYTF

clone size: many
V gene: TRBV27
D gene: -
J gene: TRBJ1-2
CDR3 DNA: TGTGCCAGCAGCCCTGACAGAAACTATGGCTACACCTTC
CDR3 protein: CASSPDRNYGYTF

clone size: -
V gene: TRBV5-1
D gene: -
J gene: TRBJ2-5
CDR3 DNA: TGCGCCAGCAGCTTGTGGCAGGGCTTACAAGAGACCCAGTACTTC
CDR3 protein: CASSLWQGLQETQYF

clone size: -
V gene: TRBV2
D gene: -
J gene: TRBJ2-3
CDR3 DNA: TGTGCCAGCAGTGTCCGGCCGGCGTTAGCTAGCACAGATACGCAGTATTTT
CDR3 protein: CASSVRPALASTDTQYF

clone size: many
V gene: TRBV20-1
D gene: -
J gene: TRBJ2-7
CDR3 DNA: TGCAGTGTGCGGTACAGGGACTACGAGCAGTACTTC
CDR3 protein: CSVRYRDYEQYF

clone size: few
V gene: TRBV20-1
D gene: -
J gene: TRBJ1-1
CDR3 DNA: TGCAGTGCTTCCGACCACCTGAAGACTGAAGCTTTCTTT
CDR3 protein: CSASDHLKTEAFF

clone size: once
V gene: TRBV30
D gene: -
J gene: TRBJ2-6
CDR3 DNA: TGTGCCTGGAGTGGCCGGAGGCTCCAACTGACTTTC
CDR3 protein: CAWSGRRLQLTF

clone size: -
V gene: TRBV3-1
D gene: -
J gene: TRBJ1-1
CDR3 DNA: TGTGCCAGCAGCCAAGCCCAAAGAACTGAAGCTTTCTTT
CDR3 protein: CASSQAQRTEAFF

clone size: once
V gene: TRBV15
D gene: -
J gene: TRBJ1-1
CDR3 DNA: TGTGCCACCAGCTACAGGGCGAACACTGAAGCTTTCTTT
CDR3 protein: CATSYRANTEAFF

clone size: many
V gene: TRBV7-6
D gene: -
J gene: TRBJ1-4
CDR3 DNA: TGTGCCAGCAGCTTGGGACCATTTGAAAAACTGTTTTTT
CDR3 protein: CASSLGPFEKLFF

clone size: few
V gene: TRBV28
D gene: -
J gene: TRBJ2-3
CDR3 DNA: TGTGCCAGCAGTTTAAGGAGTAGCACAGATACGCAGTATTTT
CDR3 protein: CASSLRSSTDTQYF

clone size: many
V gene: TRBV6-1
D gene: -
J gene: TRBJ2-2
CDR3 DNA: TGTGCCAGCATCGACCCAACAGAGGTCGGGGAGCTGTTTTTT
CDR3 protein: CASIDPTEVGELFF

clone size: few
V gene: TRBV6-1
D gene: -
J gene: TRBJ2-7
CDR3 DNA: TGTGCCAGCAGCTCCCATTCACAGGGCCCCTCCTACGAGCAGTACTTC
CDR3 protein: CASSSHSQGPSYEQYF

clone size: many
V gene: TRBV7-7
D gene: -
J gene: TRBJ2-3
CDR3 DNA: TGTGCTAGCAGCTTAGCAGGCTTGTCAGATACGCAGTATTTT
CDR3 protein: CASSLAGLSDTQYF

clone size: many
V gene: TRBV12-3/TRBV12-4
D gene: -
J gene: TRBJ1-1
CDR3 DNA: TGTGCCAGCACCTTCCCTCCCGGGGGCGCGGGCACTGAAGCTTTCTTT
CDR3 protein: CASTFPPGGAGTEAFF

clone size: many
V gene: TRBV5-1
D gene: TRBD1
J gene: TRBJ1-1
CDR3 DNA: TGCGCCAGCAGCTTGGCCAGGGGGGACACTGAAGCTTTCTTT
CDR3 protein: CASSLARGDTEAFF

clone size: -
V gene: TRBV2
D gene: -
J gene: TRBJ1-1
CDR3 DNA: TGTGCCAGCAGTGAATTGGCGAGGAAAGCTTTCTTT
CDR3 protein: CASSELARKAFF

clone size: few
V gene: TRBV5-4
D gene: TRBD2
J gene: TRBJ2-1
CDR3 DNA: TGTGCCAGCAGCTTGCCTAGCGGGGGGCCCAATGAGCAGTTCTTC
CDR3 protein: CASSLPSGGPNEQFF

clone size: -
V gene: TRBV7-9
D gene: -
J gene: TRBJ1-1
CDR3 DNA: TGTGCCAGCACCCGTGGAGGGATGAACACTGAATCTTTCTTT
CDR3 protein: CASTRGGMNTESFF

clone size: few
V gene: TRBV28
D gene: TRBD2
J gene: TRBJ2-2
CDR3 DNA: TGTGCCAGCAGTTTGCGGGTCCTAGGACTAGCGGGGGGGCACTATGACACCGGGGAGCTGTTTTTT
CDR3 protein: CASSLRVLGLAGGHYDTGELFF

clone size: -
V gene: TRBV28
D gene: TRBD2
J gene: TRBJ2-7
CDR3 DNA: TGTGCCAGCAGTTATGGGGGAGGGGAGGGGTCCTACGAGCAGTACTTC
CDR3 protein: CASSYGGGEGSYEQYF

clone size: few
V gene: TRBV6-1
D gene: TRBD2
J gene: TRBJ2-7
CDR3 DNA: TGTGCCAGCAGACTATATGGGGTAGCGGAGCGGGGGTACGAGCAGTACTTC
CDR3 protein: CASRLYGVAERGYEQYF

clone size: few
V gene: TRBV20-1
D gene: -
J gene: TRBJ1-4
CDR3 DNA: TGCAGTGCTACGGACCCGGTTGGGACGAATGAAAAACTGTTTTTT
CDR3 protein: CSATDPVGTNEKLFF

clone size: few
V gene: TRBV7-2
D gene: TRBD2
J gene: TRBJ2-7
CDR3 DNA: TGTGCCAGCAGCAGGGAGGGGACGGGGGTCTACGAGCAGTACTTC
CDR3 protein: CASSREGTGVYEQYF

clone size: -
V gene: TRBV5-5
D gene: -
J gene: TRBJ2-7
CDR3 DNA: TGTGCCAGCAGCCCCGGGAGCCTGTGCTGCGAGCAGTACTTC
CDR3 protein: CASSPGSLCCEQYF

clone size: many
V gene: TRBV6-5
D gene: TRBD1
J gene: TRBJ2-7
CDR3 DNA: TGTGCCAGCAGTTATAACAGGGGATACGAGCAGTACTTC
CDR3 protein: CASSYNRGYEQYF

clone size: -
V gene: TRBV5-1
D gene: -
J gene: TRBJ1-3
CDR3 DNA: TGCGCCAGCAGCCCGACAGCGTCTGGAAACACCATATATTTT
CDR3 protein: CASSPTASGNTIYF

clone size: -
V gene: TRBV9
D gene: TRBD2
J gene: TRBJ2-3
CDR3 DNA: TGTGCCAGCAGCTTCGGACTAGCCCTTAGCACAGATACGCAGTATTTT
CDR3 protein: CASSFGLALSTDTQYF

clone size: -
V gene: TRBV25-1
D gene: -
J gene: TRBJ2-5
CDR3 DNA: TGTGCCAGCAGTGCCACGACAAGCCCCCAAGAGACCCAGTACTTC
CDR3 protein: CASSATTSPQETQYF

clone size: -
V gene: TRBV6-1
D gene: -
J gene: TRBJ2-5
CDR3 DNA: TGTGCCAGCAGTGAAGCCGGGGGCTGGGAGACCCAGTACTTC
CDR3 protein: CASSEAGGWETQYF

clone size: many
V gene: TRBV5-8
D gene: -
J gene: TRBJ2-5
CDR3 DNA: TGTGCCAGCAGCTTTATGTCGGGGGCTATGGGAGAGACCCAGTACTTC
CDR3 protein: CASSFMSGAMGETQYF

clone size: many
V gene: TRBV6-2/TRBV6-3
D gene: -
J gene: TRBJ2-7
CDR3 DNA: TGTGCCAGCAGTTACATTACAGGGACATACGAGCAGTACTTC
CDR3 protein: CASSYITGTYEQYF